The rows below give T cell receptor beta chains drawn from one sample of a study of blood T cell repertoires in COVID-19. Generated by immunoSEQ multiplex PCR, the TCRdb table keeps only in-frame clones and is missing some. The data hold 110,000 to 150,000 clones, with roughly 75% observed a single time. The sample consisted of PBMCs or T cells enriched from blood (not recorded which). The receptors were sampled from a woman between 50 and 59 years old who had recovered from COVID-19. The conserved cysteine and the conserved F or W are not part of the CDR3 here. Not every row has a clone size; where given, it reads once, few, many or a size class.

size: NA; V: TRBV19; J: TRBJ1-5; CDR3: ASSPAELNLNQPQH
size: NA; V: TRBV7-2; J: TRBJ2-1; CDR3: ASSSSGGAYNEQF
size: few; V: TRBV7-8; J: TRBJ1-1; CDR3: ASSLATEAF
size: NA; V: TRBV11-1; J: TRBJ2-1; CDR3: ASSLTGDNSYNEQF
size: few; V: TRBV12-3/TRBV12-4; J: TRBJ2-2; CDR3: ASSRAWAGELF
size: NA; V: TRBV15; J: TRBJ1-4; CDR3: ATSSSKDISFGEKLF
size: NA; V: TRBV30; J: TRBJ1-2; CDR3: ACRGGVRNYGYT
size: NA; V: TRBV6-5; J: TRBJ1-5; CDR3: ASSLRDSRNQPQH
size: NA; V: TRBV30; J: TRBJ1-2; CDR3: AWSVLFGRAPQSYGYT
size: NA; V: TRBV28; J: TRBJ1-2; CDR3: ASGSHGTATYNYGYT
size: few; V: TRBV2; J: TRBJ1-2; CDR3: ASRQGSVNYGYT
size: NA; V: TRBV2; J: TRBJ2-1; CDR3: ASSEGGNAGRPYNEQF
size: NA; V: TRBV5-1; J: TRBJ2-1; CDR3: ASSLAAGRSEEQF
size: NA; V: TRBV7-3; J: TRBJ1-1; CDR3: ASSLNAGGLNTEAF
size: NA; V: TRBV5-1; J: TRBJ1-5; CDR3: ASSPNTGNNQPQH
size: NA; V: TRBV9; J: TRBJ1-4; CDR3: ASSAGQIPEKLF
size: once; V: TRBV18; J: TRBJ2-7; CDR3: ASSPQGARDEQY
size: NA; V: TRBV5-1; J: TRBJ1-6; CDR3: ASSSLRASPYNSPLH
size: NA; V: TRBV19; J: TRBJ1-2; CDR3: ASSAGQGVDNYGYT
size: NA; V: TRBV6-5; J: TRBJ2-7; CDR3: ASTRAGFYEQY
size: NA; V: TRBV18; J: TRBJ1-5; CDR3: ASSPRAGQPQH
size: NA; V: TRBV2; J: TRBJ1-4; CDR3: ASKGQGEKLF
size: NA; V: TRBV9; J: TRBJ1-3; CDR3: ASSVERDTIY
size: NA; V: TRBV11-2; J: TRBJ2-7; CDR3: ASFPGRGLEQY
size: NA; V: TRBV2; J: TRBJ2-2; CDR3: ASSFKGAPNTGELF
size: NA; V: TRBV7-9; J: TRBJ1-2; CDR3: ASSLTGYYGYT
size: NA; V: TRBV5-1; J: TRBJ2-5; CDR3: ASSLVPAGTEETQY
size: NA; V: TRBV6-1; J: TRBJ1-2; CDR3: ASSESSGGVYGYT
size: NA; V: TRBV7-2; J: TRBJ1-3; CDR3: ASSSQAIVHTIY
size: NA; V: TRBV5-1; J: TRBJ1-5; CDR3: ASSTGTGNSNQPQH
size: few; V: TRBV12-3/TRBV12-4; J: TRBJ1-1; CDR3: ASSILTGTEAF
size: NA; V: TRBV27; J: TRBJ1-1; CDR3: ASSPEWTARPTEAF
size: NA; V: TRBV6-5; J: TRBJ1-2; CDR3: ASSRQPYGYT
size: NA; V: TRBV24-1; J: TRBJ2-2; CDR3: ATSDLSSGGSQRTTGELF
size: NA; V: TRBV7-8; J: TRBJ2-5; CDR3: ASSRGRVGDGETQY
size: NA; V: TRBV28; J: TRBJ2-7; CDR3: ASGLYEQY
size: NA; V: TRBV10-3; J: TRBJ1-5; CDR3: AISDRGADQPQH
size: NA; V: TRBV4-2; J: TRBJ2-3; CDR3: ASSQVGGGEGDTQY
size: NA; V: TRBV29-1; J: TRBJ2-3; CDR3: SVPQGAARDTQY
size: NA; V: TRBV4-1; J: TRBJ2-5; CDR3: ASSQDRAGGGETQY
size: NA; V: TRBV28; J: TRBJ2-3; CDR3: ASRIGAGSTDTQY
size: few; V: TRBV5-1; J: TRBJ1-6; CDR3: ASSLVTLGQGGNSPLH
size: NA; V: TRBV4-1; J: TRBJ1-2; CDR3: ASSQDLSSSYGYT
size: NA; V: TRBV5-5; J: TRBJ1-5; CDR3: ASSLALLGTGGNQPQH
size: NA; V: TRBV3-1/TRBV3-2; J: TRBJ2-7; CDR3: ASSQELYSSYEQY
size: NA; V: TRBV5-6; J: TRBJ1-1; CDR3: ASSLTGSRWTEAF
size: NA; V: TRBV9; J: TRBJ2-1; CDR3: ASSVSGGAEQF
size: NA; V: TRBV5-4; J: TRBJ1-1; CDR3: ASSRDRSWNTEAF
size: NA; V: TRBV7-3; J: TRBJ1-4; CDR3: ASSPGQGEKLF
size: few; V: TRBV21-1; J: TRBJ2-3; CDR3: ASIQGGGQGTDTQY
size: once; V: TRBV5-6; J: TRBJ1-4; CDR3: ASSRDNNEKLF
size: NA; V: TRBV6-5; J: TRBJ2-7; CDR3: ASSWDLNYEQY
size: NA; V: TRBV6-2/TRBV6-3; J: TRBJ2-2; CDR3: ASSWTSGGGELF
size: NA; V: TRBV6-5; J: TRBJ1-2; CDR3: ASSYSNNGYT
size: many; V: TRBV5-4; J: TRBJ1-6; CDR3: ASSLGGYNSPLH
size: few; V: TRBV10-1; J: TRBJ1-1; CDR3: ASSPGGNTEAF
size: NA; V: TRBV5-1; J: TRBJ2-1; CDR3: ASSPGTAWNEQF
size: NA; V: TRBV10-1; J: TRBJ1-6; CDR3: ASSEGLNSPLH
size: NA; V: TRBV2; J: TRBJ1-2; CDR3: ASSDPGGHYGYT
size: many; V: TRBV6-5; J: TRBJ2-2; CDR3: ASSRGGDTGELF